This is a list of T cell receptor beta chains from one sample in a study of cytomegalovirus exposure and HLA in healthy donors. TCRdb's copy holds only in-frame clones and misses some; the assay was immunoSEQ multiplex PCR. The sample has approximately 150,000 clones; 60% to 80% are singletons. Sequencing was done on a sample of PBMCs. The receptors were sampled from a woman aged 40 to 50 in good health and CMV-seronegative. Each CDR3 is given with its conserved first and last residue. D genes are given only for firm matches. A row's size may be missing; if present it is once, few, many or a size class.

TGTGCCAGTACCCAAGTCTCCCCGGGAGGGCTCTCGGGGGAGCAGTTCTTC,CASTQVSPGGLSGEQFF,NA,TRBD2,TRBJ2-1,TRBV19
TGCAGCGTTGTCCCCTTGGTACACGTCTACAATGAGCAGTTCTTC,CSVVPLVHVYNEQFF,NA,NA,TRBJ2-1,TRBV29-1
TGTGCCAGCAGGCTCTCCGGGACACCTTATTCACCCCTCCACTTT,CASRLSGTPYSPLHF,few,NA,TRBJ1-6,TRBV2
TGTGCCAGCAGCTTAGCTTATTGGACAGGGGAAATCACAGATACGCAGTATTTT,CASSLAYWTGEITDTQYF,NA,TRBD1,TRBJ2-3,TRBV7-9
TGTGCCAGCAGCTCCATGGGAGGGCTTAACAATGAGCAGTTCTTC,CASSSMGGLNNEQFF,NA,TRBD2,TRBJ2-1,TRBV11-3
TGTGCCAGCAGTCCTGCCTACGAGCAGTACTTC,CASSPAYEQYF,once,NA,TRBJ2-7,TRBV6-6
TGCGCCAGCCGGGGGGGGCGGAACCAAGAGACCCAGTACTTC,CASRGGRNQETQYF,NA,TRBD2,TRBJ2-5,TRBV5-1
TGTGCCAGCAGATCTTCCGGGACAGCCAACTATGGCTACACCTTC,CASRSSGTANYGYTF,NA,TRBD1,TRBJ1-2,TRBV6-5
TGTGCCAGCAGTTTACCCTCTAGCGGGAGTAAAAACATTCAGTACTTC,CASSLPSSGSKNIQYF,NA,TRBD2,TRBJ2-4,TRBV28
TGTGCCAGCAAACGAGCGGGGGAAGATACGCAGTATTTT,CASKRAGEDTQYF,NA,TRBD2,TRBJ2-3,TRBV6-5
TGCGCCAGCAGTGAATCGATCCGAGCTAGCGGGGACACAGATACGCAGTATTTT,CASSESIRASGDTDTQYF,NA,TRBD2,TRBJ2-3,TRBV10-1
TGTGCCAGCAGCGTAGCGAGTCTAGCCAAAAACATTCAGTACTTC,CASSVASLAKNIQYF,NA,NA,TRBJ2-4,TRBV27
TGCGCCAGCAGCGTTGACCACCCAGGGGATTACGAGCAGTACTTC,CASSVDHPGDYEQYF,few,NA,TRBJ2-7,TRBV5-1
TGCGCCAGCAGCCCCCGGGACAGGGGGCAGGAGACCCAGTACTTC,CASSPRDRGQETQYF,NA,TRBD1,TRBJ2-5,TRBV5-1
TGTGCCAGCAGCCCGGGACAGTACTCTGGAAACACCATATATTTT,CASSPGQYSGNTIYF,NA,TRBD1,TRBJ1-3,TRBV7-8
TGTGCCAGCAGCTTCCTAGCGGGAGGCCCGGCCCATGAGACGGATACGCAGTATTTT,CASSFLAGGPAHETDTQYF,once,TRBD2,TRBJ2-3,TRBV7-8
TGTGCCAGCAGCGTCGGACAGGGGTTTGAAAAACTGTTTTTT,CASSVGQGFEKLFF,NA,TRBD1,TRBJ1-4,TRBV5-4
TGTGCCAGCTCCAGGACAGGGGTGGATGAAAAACTGTTTTTT,CASSRTGVDEKLFF,NA,TRBD1,TRBJ1-4,TRBV6-5
TGTGCCAGCAGCCTCCTACAGGGGAGCGAGCAGTACTTC,CASSLLQGSEQYF,few,TRBD1,TRBJ2-7,TRBV14
TGTGCCACCAGTCTGGACAGGCTGCTCTATGGCTACACCTTC,CATSLDRLLYGYTF,NA,TRBD1,TRBJ1-2,TRBV15
TGTGCCAGCAGCCTTAGGACAGGGGGCTTCGTTGAGACCCAGTACTTC,CASSLRTGGFVETQYF,NA,TRBD1,TRBJ2-5,TRBV7-2
TGCGCCAGCAGCTTGCGGGGGAGCACAGATACGCAGTATTTT,CASSLRGSTDTQYF,NA,NA,TRBJ2-3,TRBV5-1
TGCAGCGTTGAAAGCTTGCAGGGGAATGGCTACACCTTC,CSVESLQGNGYTF,NA,NA,TRBJ1-2,TRBV29-1
TGTGCCAGCAGTTTCGGCGGGAGGGCAGGTCTAACGCAGTATTTT,CASSFGGRAGLTQYF,NA,TRBD2,TRBJ2-3,TRBV27
TGTGCCAGTAGTAAGAACCGGGGAGGGCAGTCGCGAGCTAACTATGGCTACACCTTC,CASSKNRGGQSRANYGYTF,NA,NA,TRBJ1-2,TRBV19
TGTGCCAGCTCCAGACAGGGTTTATTGAACACTGAAGCTTTCTTT,CASSRQGLLNTEAFF,NA,TRBD1,TRBJ1-1,TRBV19
TGTGCCAGCAGCCCCACAGGGGGTCGCGCTGAAGCTTTCTTT,CASSPTGGRAEAFF,NA,TRBD1,TRBJ1-1,TRBV28
TGTGCCAGCTCACCTGGGGCGCCGGGAAACACCATATATTTT,CASSPGAPGNTIYF,NA,NA,TRBJ1-3,TRBV18